The clone carrying this TCR beta chain was seen only a few times. Its antigen is unknown. Sequencing libraries for TCR beta were prepared with iRepertoire HTBI primers and Arm-PCR of CDR3 regions. In TCRdb, the multiplex PCR reads were re-called with MiXCR into one record per CDR3 protein. This sample has about 290,000 distinct CDR3 sequences, with more than 20% found just once. These data come from a study of regulatory T cells in long-lasting Graves disease. Study results and limitations: Thyroid tissue was not studied; only peripheral blood was. For persistent Graves' patients, TCR diversity was lower than for newly diagnosed ones. TRBV28, TRBJ1-2 and TRBJ2-5 were segments that persistent disease favored.

Described time point: persistent/refractory GD, antithyroid drugs over 5 years with positive TRAb. TCR sequences were obtained from RNA taken from PBMCs. An approximately 9-milliliter sample of peripheral blood was drawn into EDTA tubes. V gave up 6 bases and J gave up 5 bases; unmatched junction bases: 10. Germline loops: CDR1 MNHNS, CDR2 SASEGT. The CDR3 loop spans 14 amino acids. The source material was peripheral blood mononuclear cells (PBMCs), sampled when the disease was refractory, from a patient treated with antithyroid drugs. The sequence was obtained from a female donor with Graves disease. The chain couples TRBV6-1 to TRBJ2-7; the match to TRBD1 covers 7 bases. DNA for the CDR3: TGTGCCAGCAGCCTCCTAGGGGGCGAGAACGAGCAGTACTTC. Amino acid sequence: CASSLLGGENEQYF.